This T cell receptor beta chain emerged from a study of blood T cell repertoires in COVID-19. In the study overall: The study drew acute and convalescent COVID-19 samples from the United States, Italy and Spain. The cDNA or gDNA used as material had been derived from T cells, B-cell-depleted T cells, or PBMCs.

Original analysis: Counts of nucleated cells, estimated from reference gene primer amplification, were obtained. Clones were sequenced by immunoSEQ multiplex PCR, and TCRdb holds only the in-frame ones, with some missing. For V, J and clone size, that table is used; D and trimming come from the DNA. The repertoire holds approximately 280,000 clones, with around 85% as singletons. From germline, CDR1 is MDHEN and CDR2 SYDVKM. The CDR3 is 13 residues long. V shed 4 bases and J 11 bases; nucleotides not matched to a gene: 8. The V and J genes are TRBV28 and TRBJ1-1, with TRBD1 matching over 9 bases. The sample consisted of peripheral blood. This receptor was obtained from a man aged 50-59 years with active or convalescent COVID-19. CDR3 nucleotides: TGTGCCAGCAGTTCCCGGACAGGGGAGAAGGCTTTCTTT. Protein sequence: CASSSRTGEKAFF.